Listed below are T cell receptor beta chains from one sample, sequenced in a study of cytomegalovirus exposure and HLA in healthy donors. TCRdb's table, derived via immunoSEQ multiplex PCR, lists solely in-frame clones and lacks some. The data hold tens of thousands of clones, with 60% to 80% observed a single time. Sequenced material: PBMCs. Every receptor here comes from a man aged 60-69 years in good health and CMV-seropositive. Each CDR3 is given without its conserved first and last residue.

v_call cdr3_aa
TRBV7-9 SSRGTGEQY
TRBV5-1 ASSLVGSGAGNEQF
TRBV2 ASSKLGSNQPQH
TRBV6-5 ASSLADRVETQY
TRBV11-3 ASSFPGDTQY
TRBV27 ASRTGGVGKNIQY
TRBV5-1 ASSLAGTGAGANVLT
TRBV7-7 ASSLGQGSPYEQY
TRBV7-9 ASSLAMARASGANVLT
TRBV6-5 ASSYRGGGQNEQF
TRBV5-1 ASSMTGTEVGTEAF
TRBV10-3 AISNSGGHTDTQY
TRBV6-1 ASSKSGGADTQY
TRBV6-1 ASRDDRVGYGYT
TRBV7-9 ASRERGLQETQY
TRBV5-1 ASSPGQGTYGYT
TRBV6-1 ASSAPRGGRRDYEQY
TRBV6-6 ASSYSQGFNEKLF
TRBV6-5 ASSPLDRISYEQY
TRBV10-1 ASSEGTRGVTQY
TRBV19 ASSSLIPGQQAGYT
TRBV5-5 ASSLSNRGLDSDEQF
TRBV5-4 ASRRGQGAGRTDTQY
TRBV4-2 ASSQGIPDSTNEKLF
TRBV2 ASTNGLAGVNEQF
TRBV6-4 ASSDWGTSGTVGELF
TRBV11-3 ASSYQGATEAF
TRBV7-8 ASSLGRGAHTGELF
TRBV7-2 ASSRGLAGGRETQY
TRBV4-1 ASSQRDSYYGYT
TRBV6-1 ASSEARGFVETQY
TRBV19 ASTPGTSGSTDTQY
TRBV7-9 ASSLVAGGSYNEQF
TRBV28 ASSRGGSSYEQY
TRBV6-1 ATGGGQSSYNEQF
TRBV10-1 ASSYTLTGDTDTQY
TRBV6-6 ASRPLDRGLSEQY
TRBV4-2 ASSQDLVGSRNEQY
TRBV6-5 ASSRLATPIHEQF
TRBV18 ASSRGVDSYEQY
TRBV5-1 ASTRLGPGAEAF
TRBV11-2 ASSPGGGLAVQGTQY
TRBV6-5 ASSRDRPPYEQY
TRBV5-4 ASSLISGSHEQF
TRBV27 ASSLKGAYEQY
TRBV6-5 ASSRSDTGGYEQY
TRBV27 ASSPDRRTGNTIY